This T cell receptor beta chain comes out of a study of OX40 agonist ivuxolimab in advanced cancers. The wider study: Patients were under 90% male with ages roughly 23 to 79, mean approximately 58.

On this clone: Its antigen is unidentified.

Data came from immunoSEQ multiplex PCR; TCRdb stores just in-frame clones and leaves some out. This table holds approximately 71,000 clones, about 84% found once. The germline CDR1 and CDR2 sequences are SNHLY and FYNNEI. Trimming stripped 7 bases from V and 5 bases from J, with 15 bases between. The CDR3 runs 14 residues. General observations from the study: Partly responding patients at 0.1-3.0 mg/kg showed some of the smallest clonal expansion.

V usage is TRBV2 and J usage is TRBJ2-1, with D perhaps matching TRBD2 (6 bases). The specimen was CD4+ or CD8+ T cells sorted from blood, collected in a trial of the OX40 agonist ivuxolimab. This TCR came from an adult with an advanced solid tumor such as melanoma, head and neck, liver or kidney cancer. CDR3 coding DNA: TGTGCCAGCAAACCGGGACTCATAAACAATGAGCAGTTCTTC. This translates into CASKPGLINNEQFF.